The clone carrying this T cell receptor (beta chain) occurred a few times. Building of the TCR beta libraries involved iRepertoire HTBI primers and Arm-PCR of CDR3 regions. TCRdb itself ran the multiplex PCR reads through MiXCR, one entry per CDR3 protein. The top ten clones hold roughly an eighth of a sample with roughly 430,000 distinct CDR3 sequences, roughly a fifth of them seen once. Stated time point: persistent/refractory GD, antithyroid drugs over 5 years with positive TRAb. Isolated PBMC RNA provided the starting material for the TCR library. With 6 bases removed from V and 4 bases from J, the gap between germline ends came to 12 bases. The CDR3 loop spans 13 amino acids. This sample was taken from a study of regulatory T cells in long-lasting Graves disease.

The sample in question was peripheral blood mononuclear cells (PBMCs), obtained when the disease was refractory, from a patient treated with antithyroid drugs. The rearrangement uses TRBV12-3 or TRBV12-4 and TRBJ1-2; D perhaps matches TRBD1 (5 bases). The clonotype comes from a female donor with Graves disease. The CDR3 loop reads CASSRGTVYGYTF. The CDR3 DNA is TGTGCCAGCAGCCGAGGGACGGTCTATGGCTACACCTTC.